This TCR beta chain derives from a study of T cell responses to AZD1222 COVID-19 vaccine. Findings and limits, study-wide: Just a handful of people given AZD1222 tested seropositive at baseline. The donor group comprised mostly white British people and more females; the analysis possibly underestimated clonal diversity.

The table lists this clone with a count of one. Its antigen is undetermined. The CDR3 covers 13 residues. The V gene lost 8 bases and the J gene lost 0 bases, with 11 bases spanning the gap. The germline V gene has CDR1 SGHAT and CDR2 FQNNGV. The method was immunoSEQ multiplex PCR; TCRdb's version includes in-frame clones alone and lacks a portion of them. The sample contains 95,000 to 110,000 clones, approximately 88% of which appear only once. The material was peripheral blood, obtained on day 0 of AZD1222 vaccination. This chain connects TRBV11-2 to TRBJ2-7, with D possibly matching TRBD1 (5 bases). This clonotype originated in an adult in good health. CDR3 DNA sequence: TGTGCCAGCCTCCCGACAGTCTCCTACGAGCAGTACTTC. Translation: CASLPTVSYEQYF.